A single sample is the source of the 3 T cell receptor beta chains below, sequenced in a study of a mutant IDH1 vaccine in newly diagnosed glioma. Their cognate antigens are unknown. Only in-frame clones appear in the TCRdb table, and some are missing; sequencing was by immunoSEQ multiplex PCR. The sample has nearly 55,000 clones, roughly 84% seen once. As to time point: week 35, safety follow-up. Mutant IDH1 20-mer peptide, at 300 ug, made up each vaccine dose, with topical imiquimod. Sample: PBMCs, taken from a glioma patient whose treatment included an IDH1 peptide vaccine. The receptors stem from a young woman with glioma.

The V gene is TRBV5-4, the J gene TRBJ1-1; 7 nucleotides match TRBD1. Germline-derived CDR1 and CDR2 are SGHNT and YYREEE (reference sequence). Germline trimming cut 4 bases from V and 6 bases from J; bases unmatched to any gene: 12. The CDR3 has 15 residues. For the CDR3, the DNA is TGTGCCAGCAGCGCCCTCCGACAGGGATCTTCTGAAGCTTTCTTT. It codes for CASSALRQGSSEAFF.

The chain couples TRBV25-1 to TRBJ2-1; 10 bases are a match to TRBD1. Losses at the gene ends were 6 bases for V and 6 bases for J; bases not matched to a gene: 5. The CDR3 sequence is 14 residues long. Germline-derived CDR1 and CDR2 are MGHDK and SYGVNS. CDR3 in DNA: TGTGCCAGCAGCGGGACAGGGGAAAGCAATGAGCAGTTCTTC. Its protein product is CASSGTGESNEQFF.

This sequence joins TRBV10-3 and TRBJ2-1; 14 bases agree with TRBD2. After removal of 8 bases from V and 1 base from J, the junction contained 4 bases not matched to a gene. Per germline, CDR1 ENHRY and CDR2 SYGVKD. The CDR3 runs 16 residues. CDR3 in amino acids: CAIGLAGGQSYNEQFF. The CDR3 nucleotides read TGTGCCATCGGACTAGCGGGGGGCCAATCCTACAATGAGCAGTTCTTC.